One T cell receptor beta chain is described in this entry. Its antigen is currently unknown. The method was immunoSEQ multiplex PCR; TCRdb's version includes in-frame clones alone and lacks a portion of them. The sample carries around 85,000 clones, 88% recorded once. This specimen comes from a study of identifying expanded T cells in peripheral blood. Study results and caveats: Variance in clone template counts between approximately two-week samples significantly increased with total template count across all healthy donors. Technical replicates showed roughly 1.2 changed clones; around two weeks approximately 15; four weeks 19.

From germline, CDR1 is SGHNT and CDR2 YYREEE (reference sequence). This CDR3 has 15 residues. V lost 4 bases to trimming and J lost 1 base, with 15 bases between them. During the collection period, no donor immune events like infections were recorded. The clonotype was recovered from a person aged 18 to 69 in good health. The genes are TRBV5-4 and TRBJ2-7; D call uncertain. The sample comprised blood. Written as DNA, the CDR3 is TGTGCCAGCAGCGCAAGGTCCCAGGCATCCTACGAGCAGTACTTC. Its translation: CASSARSQASYEQYF.